The next 20 T cell receptor beta chains were all read from a single sample in a study of blood T cell repertoires in COVID-19. Measured with immunoSEQ multiplex PCR; TCRdb has only the in-frame clones, and not every one. The sample lists a few hundred thousand clones, roughly 90% seen once, with under 6.5% in the top ten. The sequenced sample was peripheral blood. These receptors all come from a man between 60 and 75 years old with acute or convalescent COVID-19.

The genes are TRBV19 and TRBJ1-4; tentatively, D is TRBD1 (5 bases). The germline V gene has CDR1 LNHDA and CDR2 SQIVND (reference sequence). The CDR3 is 14 residues long. The V end was cut by 5 bases, the J end by 7 bases, with 14 bases between. CDR3 residues: CASSRQNTLEKLFF. The CDR3 nucleotides are TGTGCCAGTAGTCGACAGAACACTCTTGAAAAACTGTTTTTT.

The chain uses TRBV5-1 and TRBJ2-5; 11 nucleotides align to TRBD1. V lost 4 bases and J lost 4; bases outside the gene matches: 6. Germline CDR1 and CDR2: SGHRS and YFSETQ. CDR3 length equals 15 residues. The CDR3: CASSGRTGGPETQYF. CDR3 nucleotide sequence: TGCGCCAGCAGCGGAAGGACAGGGGGCCCAGAGACCCAGTACTTC. Filled out from reference TRBV5-1 and TRBJ2-5, the complete variable domain reads KAGVTQTPRYLIKTRGQQVTLSCSPISGHRSVSWYQQTPGQGLQFLFEYFSETQRNKGNFPGRFSGRQFSNSRSEMNVSTLELGDSALYLCASSGRTGGPETQYFGPGTRLLVL.

The V and J genes are TRBV18 and TRBJ1-1; 7 positions agree with TRBD1. Germline assignment: CDR1 KGHSH and CDR2 LQKENI. The V and J ends lost 6 bases and 8 bases, in that order; junction bases with no gene match: 6. The length of the CDR3 is 12 residues. CDR3 in amino acids: CASSRGGLEAFF. DNA of the CDR3: TGTGCCAGCTCCCGAGGGGGCCTAGAAGCTTTCTTT.

The chain has TRBV4-3 and TRBJ1-1, with TRBD1 matching over 9 bases. The CDR3 consists of 15 residues. Unmatched junction bases numbered 4, after V lost 0 bases and J lost 5 bases. Germline V gene lookup returns CDR1 LGHNA and CDR2 YSLEER. This CDR3 is CASSQEGQGKTEAFF. CDR3 in DNA: TGCGCCAGCAGCCAAGAAGGACAGGGGAAAACTGAAGCTTTCTTT.

This clone turned up a few times. The chain has TRBV19 and TRBJ2-7; the match to TRBD1 covers 7 bases. Looked up from germline, CDR1 is LNHDA and CDR2 is SQIVND (reference sequence). Trimming at V came to 1 base and at J to 1 base, leaving 4 bases not matched to a gene. The CDR3 is 15 residues long. CDR3 residues: CASSIAPGQSYEQYF. The CDR3 region has the DNA TGTGCCAGTAGTATAGCTCCGGGACAGTCCTACGAGCAGTACTTC.

This clone was recorded only once. V is TRBV19 and J is TRBJ2-7; 7 bases map to TRBD1. V was clipped by 5 bases and J by 2 bases; unmatched bases: 15. Germline CDR1 LNHDA, CDR2 SQIVND (reference sequence). The CDR3 totals 17 residues. CDR3 DNA sequence: TGTGCCAGTAGTGCCCAAAAGGGGGCGATCCCCCCCTACGAGCAGTACTTC. It specifies CASSAQKGAIPPYEQYF.

The chain carries TRBV2 and TRBJ2-7; D is ambiguous. With 5 bases removed from V and 6 bases from J, the gap between germline ends came to 17 bases. The CDR3 spans 14 residues. CDR1 SNHLY and CDR2 FYNNEI come from the germline V gene. In DNA form, the CDR3 reads TGTGCCAGCAGTTCCCGCGGTCAAATGGTCGAGCAGTACTTC. Translating gives CASSSRGQMVEQYF.

The chain is built from TRBV11-2 and TRBJ2-3; D gene uncertain. From germline, CDR1 is SGHAT and CDR2 FQNNGV. Trimming took 5 bases from V and 6 from J, leaving 6 bases between them. The CDR3 spans 11 residues. The CDR3 region has the DNA TGTGCCAGCAGCAAGCACGATACGCAGTATTTT. Protein product: CASSKHDTQYF.

The chain couples TRBV6-5 to TRBJ1-2; 9 bases are shared with TRBD1. Germline loops: CDR1 MNHEY, CDR2 SVGAGI. The length of the CDR3 is 13 residues. V gave up 6 bases and J gave up 10 bases; unmatched junction bases: 9. The CDR3 reads CASSLGTGLDYTF. CDR3 DNA sequence: TGTGCCAGCAGCCTCGGGACAGGGCTAGACTACACCTTC.

A single count supports this clone. The genes are TRBV19 and TRBJ2-1; the match to TRBD1 covers 7 bases. The germline V gene encodes CDR1 LNHDA and CDR2 SQIVND (reference sequence). The CDR3 extends over 16 amino acids. Trimming removed 5 bases from V and 8 bases from J; junction bases left unmatched: 15. CDR3 bases: TGTGCCAGTAGTCAGGGACAAGGGGGCGAGCGTGATGAGCAGTTCTTC. Translated, it gives CASSQGQGGERDEQFF.

The chain joins TRBV25-1 to TRBJ2-2; 7 nucleotides align to TRBD1. The germline V gene encodes CDR1 MGHDK and CDR2 SYGVNS. Trimming cost V 3 bases and J 6 bases; bases outside gene matches: 1. The CDR3 covers 13 residues. CDR3 sequence reads: CASSDQGAGELFF. The CDR3 bases are TGTGCCAGCAGTGATCAGGGGGCCGGGGAGCTGTTTTTT.

The chain links TRBV30 to TRBJ1-3; D possibly corresponds to TRBD1 (6 bases). V dropped 1 base and J dropped 0 bases, with 10 bases sitting between them. This CDR3 spans 15 amino acids. Germline CDR1 reads GTSNPN; CDR2 reads SVGIG (reference sequence). In DNA form, the CDR3 reads TGTGCCTGGAGTGGTACAGGGTACTCTGGAAACACCATATATTTT. This gives the protein CAWSGTGYSGNTIYF.

This clone was seen a single time. The J gene is TRBJ2-7, the V gene TRBV7-9, with 12 bases identical to TRBD1. The CDR3 spans 17 residues. Looked up from germline, CDR1 is SEHNR and CDR2 is FQNEAQ (reference sequence). V was clipped by 5 bases and J by 2 bases; unmatched bases: 10. In DNA form, the CDR3 reads TGTGCCAGCAGCGGCAGTGCTGGGACAGGGGGCCCCTACGAGCAGTACTTC. Translation: CASSGSAGTGGPYEQYF.

The V call is TRBV11-2, the J call TRBJ2-7; 7 bases are shared with TRBD1. CDR1 is SGHAT and CDR2 is FQNNGV in the germline V gene. This CDR3 has 15 amino acids. The trim removed 5 bases at V and 0 bases at J, leaving 7 bases unmatched. In nucleotides, the CDR3 is TGTGCCAGCAGCGACCGCAGGGACAGCTCCTACGAGCAGTACTTC. As protein: CASSDRRDSSYEQYF.

The V gene is TRBV28, the J gene TRBJ2-1, with 12 bases identical to TRBD2. V shed 2 bases, J shed 8 bases, and the junction held 4 bases outside the gene matches. The germline V gene encodes CDR1 MDHEN and CDR2 SYDVKM. CDR3 length: 15 amino acids. The CDR3 is CASSLPLAGGYEQFF. CDR3 sequence (DNA): TGTGCCAGCAGTTTACCGCTAGCGGGAGGGTATGAGCAGTTCTTC.

The J gene is TRBJ2-3, the V gene TRBV28, with 9 positions matching TRBD2. The CDR3 loop spans 16 amino acids. The trim removed 6 bases at V and 2 bases at J, leaving 9 bases unmatched. Germline CDR1 and CDR2: MDHEN and SYDVKM. CDR3 protein: CASRNAGGGSTDTQYF. The CDR3, as DNA: TGTGCCAGCAGGAACGCGGGAGGGGGTTCCACAGATACGCAGTATTTT.

The V call is TRBV24-1, the J call TRBJ2-3; TRBD1 agrees at 10 bases. V lost 3 bases and J lost 5; bases outside the gene matches: 13. Per the germline V gene, CDR1 is KGHDR and CDR2 is SFDVKD. The CDR3 is 18 residues long. The CDR3 spells CATSDPRAETGGIDTQYF. In DNA form, the CDR3 reads TGTGCCACCAGTGATCCGCGAGCTGAGACAGGGGGCATAGATACGCAGTATTTT.

This chain links TRBV5-1 with TRBJ2-5; no definite D call. The CDR3 spans 14 residues. V was clipped by 3 bases and J by 4 bases, with 13 bases between them. Germline V gene data show CDR1 as SGHRS and CDR2 as YFSETQ. CDR3 residues: CASSSRRRGETQYF. The CDR3 region has the DNA TGCGCCAGCAGCTCGAGGCGTCGAGGAGAGACCCAGTACTTC.

The chain links TRBV5-4 to TRBJ2-5; 11 nucleotides line up with TRBD2. The J segment lost 5 bases and the V segment lost 6 bases, leaving 6 bases of the junction unmatched. Germline CDR1 and CDR2: SGHNT and YYREEE (reference sequence). The CDR3 extends over 14 amino acids. In DNA form, the CDR3 reads TGTGCCAGCACCCTAGCGGGAGGTCGGGAGACCCAGTACTTC. It encodes CASTLAGGRETQYF.

This clone was recorded once. The rearrangement links TRBV27 to TRBJ2-1; D gene ambiguous. Germline V gene sequence: CDR1 MNHEY, CDR2 SMNVEV (reference sequence). The V gene lost 0 bases and the J gene lost 4 bases, with 7 bases spanning the gap. CDR3 size: 14 residues. CDR3 DNA sequence: TGTGCCAGCAGTTTATCCGAGCTTTACAATGAGCAGTTCTTC. Translating it yields CASSLSELYNEQFF.